This T cell receptor (beta chain) was retrieved from a study of T-cell reconstitution after alpha-beta-depleted transplantation in children listed by TCRdb under 2016. Background on the whole study: T-cell immune reconstitution after TCRalphabeta/CD19-depleted allogeneic hematopoietic cell transplantation in children was quantitatively tracked in the study by means of TCR repertoire profiling.

General conclusions and limits of the study: The apparently early alphabetaT-cell count recovery about two months after transplant was reportedly dependent on only several hundred rapidly expanded clones derived from non-depleted graft cells. The frequencies of hyperexpanded clones fell over the following months, and after one year, T-cell counts and TCRbeta diversity were mostly attributed to newly produced T cells. In some patients, high TCRbeta diversity at day 60 was attributed to recipient T cells and intrathymic progenitors that had survived conditioning.

The treatment or condition label, read with the paper, signifies: allogeneic hematopoietic cell transplantation with graft depleted of TCRalphabeta T cells and CD19 B cells. TCRalphabeta/CD19-depleted allogeneic hematopoietic cell grafts were given to the transplant recipients, all of whom were children. Regarding this clonotype: Its cognate antigen has yet to be identified. No base qualities exist here, and no much larger clone lies one base off it.

From cysteine to phenylalanine, the CDR3 is 16 amino acids long. Just the 48-base CDR3 DNA is kept, in frame starting at base 1. CDR1 MDHEN and CDR2 SYDVKM were looked up in the germline V gene. The V end gives up 7 bases and the J end 2 bases, leaving 6 bases in the junction not matched to a gene. Library creation used PCR. The reads were generated on an Illumina HiSeq 2500. Molecular barcoding was employed in the preparation of TCR libraries, with unique molecular identifiers being used to normalize TCRbeta repertoire quantification. In-frame beta chains were kept once TCRdb had trimmed the public reads at Q25 with fastp and called clones with MiXCR. Entries that share a CDR3 protein sequence are merged under the most common genes and DNA. The sample table records more than 200,000 distinct CDR3 sequences; roughly 23% of these occur just once. Jointly, the top ten make up roughly 2.7% of the sample.

The clonotype was recovered from a girl aged 2 to 10 with Fanconi anemia, due to receive a stem cell transplant. The receptor chain draws on TRBV28 and TRBJ2-2, with 11 bases aligning to TRBD2. This material consisted of PBMCs, taken before TCRalphabeta/CD19-depleted stem cell transplant. The nucleotide sequence reads TGTGCCAGCACTGTGACTAGCGGGGTAAACACCGGGGAGCTGTTTTTT. Protein translation: CASTVTSGVNTGELFF.